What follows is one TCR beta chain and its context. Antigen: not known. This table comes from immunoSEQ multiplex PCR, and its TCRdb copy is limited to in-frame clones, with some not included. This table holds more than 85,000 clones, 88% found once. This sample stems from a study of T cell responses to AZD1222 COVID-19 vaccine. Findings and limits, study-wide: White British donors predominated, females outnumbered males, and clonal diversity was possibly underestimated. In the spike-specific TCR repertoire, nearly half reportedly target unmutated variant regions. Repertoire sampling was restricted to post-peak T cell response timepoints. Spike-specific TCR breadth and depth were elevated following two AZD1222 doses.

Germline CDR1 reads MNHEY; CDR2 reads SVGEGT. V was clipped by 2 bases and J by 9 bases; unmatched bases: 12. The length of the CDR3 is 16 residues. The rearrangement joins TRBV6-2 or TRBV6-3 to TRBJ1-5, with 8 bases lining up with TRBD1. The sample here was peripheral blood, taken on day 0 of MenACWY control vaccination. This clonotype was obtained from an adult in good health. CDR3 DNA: TGTGCCAGCAGTTACCCCCCCCCGGACAGGGCAGCGCCCCAGCATTTT. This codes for CASSYPPPDRAAPQHF.